This T cell receptor (beta chain) derives from a study of T-cell memory formation after mild COVID-19. Study conclusions and caveats: Researchers found some responding clones in pre-infection memory, a sign that cross-reactive memory joined.

TCRdb re-called the 5' RACE reads with MiXCR, one entry per CDR3 protein. The sample lists roughly 62,000 distinct CDR3 sequences; about a tenth were seen once. There are many counts of this clonotype. What it recognizes is unknown. This sequence originates from a man younger than 35 who had mild COVID-19 (a few samples of this study predate the infection). Cell type and time point are not known. Sequences were obtained from PBMCs or a T cell subset sorted from them (not recorded which).

The CDR3 bases are TGCGCCAGCAGCTTGAAGCTGGGGGGAGAGACCCAGTACTTC. Protein: CASSLKLGGETQYF. The genes are TRBV5-1 and TRBJ2-5; tentatively, D is TRBD2 (6 bases). Germline assignment: CDR1 SGHRS and CDR2 YFSETQ. The CDR3 contains 14 residues. V was clipped by 1 base and J by 4 bases, with 11 bases between them. Full variable domain (remainder filled in from reference TRBV5-1 and TRBJ2-5): KAGVTQTPRYLIKTRGQQVTLSCSPISGHRSVSWYQQTPGQGLQFLFEYFSETQRNKGNFPGRFSGRQFSNSRSEMNVSTLELGDSALYLCASSLKLGGETQYFGPGTRLLVL.